The clone carrying this T cell receptor (beta chain) was picked up one time. These data belong to a study of blood T cell repertoires in COVID-19. Germline lookup yields CDR1 SGHVS and CDR2 FQNEAQ. This CDR3 region has 13 residues. Trimming cost V 8 bases and J 4 bases, with 14 bases left between them. Libraries were prepared by immunoSEQ multiplex PCR; TCRdb keeps only in-frame clonotypes and omits some of them. The repertoire has around 100,000 clones, about 89% of them found once; the top ten carry around 3.4%. This receptor was taken from a woman aged 55-70 years with acute or convalescent COVID-19. The chain carries TRBV7-8 and TRBJ1-2; TRBD1 might be the D (6 bases). The sample taken for sequencing was peripheral blood. CDR3 sequence (DNA): TGTGCCAGCGCGGGAGGGGGGCTCTATGGCTACACCTTC. It yields the protein CASAGGGLYGYTF.